This T cell receptor (beta chain) was captured by sequencing in a study of blood T cell repertoires in COVID-19. Turning to the study itself: Samples taken during acute and convalescent COVID-19 were collected in the United States, Italy and Spain.

Recovered status in Cohort 3 required two negative PCRs, clearance, or symptom resolution. The protocol was immunoSEQ multiplex PCR, while the TCRdb copy is restricted to in-frame clones and leaves out a portion. This table holds about 270,000 clones, around nine tenths found once. The sequence was collected from a woman aged 55-69 years who had recovered from COVID-19. The material sequenced was PBMCs or T cells enriched from blood (not recorded which).

CDR3 DNA sequence: TGCGCCAGCAACGGTGCGGGGACTGAAGCTTTCTTT. Translation: CASNGAGTEAFF. This chain uses TRBV5-1 with TRBJ1-1; D is unresolved. V was clipped by 6 bases and J by 5 bases, with 11 bases between them. The CDR3 consists of 12 residues. Germline V gene lookup returns CDR1 SGHRS and CDR2 YFSETQ. Together with reference TRBV5-1 and TRBJ1-1, the CDR3 gives the full variable domain: KAGVTQTPRYLIKTRGQQVTLSCSPISGHRSVSWYQQTPGQGLQFLFEYFSETQRNKGNFPGRFSGRQFSNSRSEMNVSTLELGDSALYLCASNGAGTEAFFGQGTRLTVV.